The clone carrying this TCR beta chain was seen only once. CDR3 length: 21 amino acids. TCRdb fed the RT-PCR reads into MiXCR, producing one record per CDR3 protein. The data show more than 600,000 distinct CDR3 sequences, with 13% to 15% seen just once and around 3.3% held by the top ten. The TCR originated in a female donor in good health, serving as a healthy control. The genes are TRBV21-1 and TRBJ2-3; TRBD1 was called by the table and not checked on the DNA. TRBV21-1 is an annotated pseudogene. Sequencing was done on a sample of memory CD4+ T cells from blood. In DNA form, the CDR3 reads TGTGCCAGCAGCAACATGCTACGTCTGGGACAGGCGCGGAAGAGCACAGATACGCAGTATTTT. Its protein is CASSNMLRLGQARKSTDTQYF.